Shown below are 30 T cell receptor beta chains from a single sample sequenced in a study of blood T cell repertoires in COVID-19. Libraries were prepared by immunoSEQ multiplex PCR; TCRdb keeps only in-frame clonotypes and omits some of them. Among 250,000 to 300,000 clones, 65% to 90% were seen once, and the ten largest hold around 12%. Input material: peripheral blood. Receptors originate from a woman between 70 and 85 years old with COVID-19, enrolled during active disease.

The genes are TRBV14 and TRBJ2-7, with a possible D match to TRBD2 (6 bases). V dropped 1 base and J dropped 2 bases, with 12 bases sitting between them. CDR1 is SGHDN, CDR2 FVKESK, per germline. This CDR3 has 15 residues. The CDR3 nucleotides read TGTGCCAGCAGCCAAGGAAGGGGACTTACCTACGAGCAGTACTTC. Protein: CASSQGRGLTYEQYF.

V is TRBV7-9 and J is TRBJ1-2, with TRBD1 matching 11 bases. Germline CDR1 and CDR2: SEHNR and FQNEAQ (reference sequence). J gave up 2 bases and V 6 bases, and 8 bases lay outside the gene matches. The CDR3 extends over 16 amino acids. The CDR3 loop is CASSSTGTGGNYGYTF. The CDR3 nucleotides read TGTGCCAGCAGTTCAACCGGGACAGGGGGAAACTATGGCTACACCTTC.

CDR3 sequence (DNA): TGCAGCGTTATCCCGGGAAAGGGCTCTGGAAACACCATATATTTT. Translated, it gives CSVIPGKGSGNTIYF. The chain is built from TRBV29-1 and TRBJ1-3; the D is unclear. Trimming cost V 5 bases and J 0 bases, with 14 bases left between them. The CDR3 covers 15 residues. Germline-derived CDR1 and CDR2 are SQVTM and ANQGSEA.

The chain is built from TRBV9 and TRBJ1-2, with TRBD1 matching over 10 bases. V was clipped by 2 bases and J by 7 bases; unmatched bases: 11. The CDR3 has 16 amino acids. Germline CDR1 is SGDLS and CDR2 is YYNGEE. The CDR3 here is CASSVQTGTGDSGYTF. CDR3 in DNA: TGTGCCAGCAGCGTTCAAACCGGGACAGGGGACTCTGGCTACACCTTC.

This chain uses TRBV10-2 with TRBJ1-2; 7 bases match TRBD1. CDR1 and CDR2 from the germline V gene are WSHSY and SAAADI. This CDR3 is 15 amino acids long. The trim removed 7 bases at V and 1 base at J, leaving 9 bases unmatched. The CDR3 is CASTSGQTSNYGYTF. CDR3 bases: TGCGCCAGCACCTCGGGACAGACAAGTAACTATGGCTACACCTTC.

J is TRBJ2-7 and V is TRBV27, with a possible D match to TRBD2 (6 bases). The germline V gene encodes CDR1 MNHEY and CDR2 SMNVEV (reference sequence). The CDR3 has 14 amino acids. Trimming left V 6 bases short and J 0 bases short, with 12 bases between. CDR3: CASSGSPSSYEQYF. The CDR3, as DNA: TGTGCCAGCAGCGGGAGTCCTAGCTCCTACGAGCAGTACTTC.

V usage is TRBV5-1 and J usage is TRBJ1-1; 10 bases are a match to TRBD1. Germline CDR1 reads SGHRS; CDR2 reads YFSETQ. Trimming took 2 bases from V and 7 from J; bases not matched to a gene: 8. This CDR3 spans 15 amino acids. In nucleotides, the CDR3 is TGCGCCAGCAGCTTTGCGGGACAGGGGAGTGGTGAAGCTTTCTTT. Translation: CASSFAGQGSGEAFF.

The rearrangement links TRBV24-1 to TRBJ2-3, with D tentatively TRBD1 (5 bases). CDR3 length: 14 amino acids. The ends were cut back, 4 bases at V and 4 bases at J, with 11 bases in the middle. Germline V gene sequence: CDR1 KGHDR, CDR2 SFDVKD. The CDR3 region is CATSDPTGSDTQYF. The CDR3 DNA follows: TGTGCCACCAGTGACCCTACAGGATCAGATACGCAGTATTTT.

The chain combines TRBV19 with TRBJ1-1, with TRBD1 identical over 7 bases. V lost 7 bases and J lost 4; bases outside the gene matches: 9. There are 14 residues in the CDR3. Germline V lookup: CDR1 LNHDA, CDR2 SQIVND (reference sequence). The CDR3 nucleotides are TGTGCCAGTAACCCGGCAGGGGGAGGCACTGAAGCTTTCTTT. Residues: CASNPAGGGTEAFF.

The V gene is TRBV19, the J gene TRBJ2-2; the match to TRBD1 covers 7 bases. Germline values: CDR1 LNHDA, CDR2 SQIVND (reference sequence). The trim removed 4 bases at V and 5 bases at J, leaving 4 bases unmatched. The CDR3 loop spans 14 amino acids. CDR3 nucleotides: TGTGCCAGTAGTACGACAGGGAGTACCGGGGAGCTGTTTTTT. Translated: CASSTTGSTGELFF.

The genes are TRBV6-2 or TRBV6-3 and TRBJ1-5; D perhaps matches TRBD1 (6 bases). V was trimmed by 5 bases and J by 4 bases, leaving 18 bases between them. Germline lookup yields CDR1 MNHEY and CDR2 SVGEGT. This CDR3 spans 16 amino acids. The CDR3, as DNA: TGTGCCAGCAGTCCCATCCACGGGACAAGTAATCAGCCCCAGCATTTT. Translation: CASSPIHGTSNQPQHF.

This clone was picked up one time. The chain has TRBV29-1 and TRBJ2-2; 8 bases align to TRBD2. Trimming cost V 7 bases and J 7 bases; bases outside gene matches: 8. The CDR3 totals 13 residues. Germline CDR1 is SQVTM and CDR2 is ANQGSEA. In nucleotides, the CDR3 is TGCAGCGCTATCGGGGGGGAAAACGGGGAGCTGTTTTTT. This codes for CSAIGGENGELFF.

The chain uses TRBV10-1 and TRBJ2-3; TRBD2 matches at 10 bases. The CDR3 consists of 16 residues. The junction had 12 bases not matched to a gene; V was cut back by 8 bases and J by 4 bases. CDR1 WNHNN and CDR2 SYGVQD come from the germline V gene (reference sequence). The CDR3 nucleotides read TGCGCCAGCGTAAGCGGGGGGGCCACGTTCCCAGATACGCAGTATTTT. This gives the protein CASVSGGATFPDTQYF.

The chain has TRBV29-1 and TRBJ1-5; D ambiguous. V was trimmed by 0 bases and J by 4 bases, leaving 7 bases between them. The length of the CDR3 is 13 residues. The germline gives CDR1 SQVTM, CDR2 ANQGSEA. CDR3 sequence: CSVEEYPNQPQHF. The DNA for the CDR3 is TGCAGCGTTGAAGAATATCCTAATCAGCCCCAGCATTTT.

CDR3 nucleotides: TGCGCCAGCAGCCCGGGGATTCTGGGGAATCAGCCCCAGCATTTT. It yields the protein CASSPGILGNQPQHF. The chain joins TRBV4-1 to TRBJ1-5; no definite D call. The germline CDR1 and CDR2 sequences are MGHRA and YSYEKL. V gave up 4 bases and J gave up 4 bases, with 14 bases separating them. The CDR3 runs 15 residues.

CDR3: CASSPGPARAYNSPLHF. The CDR3 DNA sequence: TGCGCCAGCAGCCCGGGTCCAGCCCGGGCCTATAATTCACCCCTCCACTTT. The V gene is TRBV4-1, the J gene TRBJ1-6; D uncertain. The CDR3 covers 17 residues. Trimming removed 4 bases from V and 2 bases from J, with 15 bases in between. Germline V gene lookup returns CDR1 MGHRA and CDR2 YSYEKL.

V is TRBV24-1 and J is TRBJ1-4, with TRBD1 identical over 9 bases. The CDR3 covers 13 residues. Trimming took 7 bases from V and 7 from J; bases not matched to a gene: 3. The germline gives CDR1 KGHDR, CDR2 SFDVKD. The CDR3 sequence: CATRQGAGEKLFF. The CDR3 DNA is TGTGCCACCAGACAGGGGGCCGGTGAAAAACTGTTTTTT.

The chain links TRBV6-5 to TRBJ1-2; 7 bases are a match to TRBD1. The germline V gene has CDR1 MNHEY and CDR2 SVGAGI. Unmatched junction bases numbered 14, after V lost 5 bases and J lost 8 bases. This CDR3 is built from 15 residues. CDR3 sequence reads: CASSPGTATPAGYTF. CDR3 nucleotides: TGTGCCAGCAGTCCCGGGACAGCAACCCCGGCAGGCTACACCTTC.

As DNA, the CDR3 is TGTGCCAGCAGCGGCGGGGGAGGAAATGAAAAACTGTTTTTT. Translated, it gives CASSGGGGNEKLFF. This rearrangement joins TRBV2 to TRBJ1-4; tentative D call: TRBD1 (5 bases). The V end was cut by 6 bases, the J end by 5 bases, with 13 bases between. The CDR3 contains 14 residues. Germline loops: CDR1 SNHLY, CDR2 FYNNEI.

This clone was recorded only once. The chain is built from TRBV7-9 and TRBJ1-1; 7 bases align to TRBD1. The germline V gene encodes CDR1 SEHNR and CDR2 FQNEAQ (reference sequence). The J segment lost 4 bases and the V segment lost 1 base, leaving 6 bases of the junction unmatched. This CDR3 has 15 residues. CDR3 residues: CASSLVRTGRTEAFF. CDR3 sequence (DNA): TGTGCCAGCAGCTTAGTAAGGACAGGACGCACTGAAGCTTTCTTT.

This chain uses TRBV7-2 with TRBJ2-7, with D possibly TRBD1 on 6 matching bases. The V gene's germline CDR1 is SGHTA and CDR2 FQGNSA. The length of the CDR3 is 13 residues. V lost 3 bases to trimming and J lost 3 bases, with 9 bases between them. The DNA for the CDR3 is TGTGCCAGCAGCTTGGTCAGGGGCTACGAGCAGTACTTC. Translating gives CASSLVRGYEQYF.

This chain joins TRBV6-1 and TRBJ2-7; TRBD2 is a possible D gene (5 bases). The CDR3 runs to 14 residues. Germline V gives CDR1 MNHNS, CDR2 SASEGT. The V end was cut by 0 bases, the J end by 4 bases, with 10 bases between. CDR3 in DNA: TGTGCCAGCAGTGAAGCGCTGTCGGGGTACGAGCAGTACTTC. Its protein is CASSEALSGYEQYF.

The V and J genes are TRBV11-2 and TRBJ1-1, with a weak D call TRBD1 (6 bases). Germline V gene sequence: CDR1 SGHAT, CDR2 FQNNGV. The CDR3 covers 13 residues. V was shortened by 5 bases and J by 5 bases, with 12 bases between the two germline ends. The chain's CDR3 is CASSVRGRTEAFF. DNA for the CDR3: TGTGCCAGCAGCGTGCGGGGGCGGACTGAAGCTTTCTTT.

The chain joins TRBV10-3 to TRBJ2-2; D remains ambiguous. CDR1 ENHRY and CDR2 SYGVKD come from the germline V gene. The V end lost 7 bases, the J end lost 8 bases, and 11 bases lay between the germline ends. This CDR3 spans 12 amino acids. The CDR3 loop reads CAITPDGGELFF. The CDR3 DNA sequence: TGTGCCATCACCCCAGACGGGGGGGAGCTGTTTTTT.

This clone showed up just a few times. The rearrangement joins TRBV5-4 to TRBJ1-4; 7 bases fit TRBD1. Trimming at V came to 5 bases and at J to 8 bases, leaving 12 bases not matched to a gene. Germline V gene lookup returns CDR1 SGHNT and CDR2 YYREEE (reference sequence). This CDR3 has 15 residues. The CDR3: CASSRWGTVEEKLFF. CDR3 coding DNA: TGTGCCAGCAGTCGATGGGGGACAGTAGAGGAAAAACTGTTTTTT. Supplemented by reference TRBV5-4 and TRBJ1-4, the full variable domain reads ETGVTQSPTHLIKTRGQQVTLRCSSQSGHNTVSWYQQALGQGPQFIFQYYREEENGRGNFPPRFSGLQFPNYSSELNVNALELDDSALYLCASSRWGTVEEKLFFGSGTQLSVL.

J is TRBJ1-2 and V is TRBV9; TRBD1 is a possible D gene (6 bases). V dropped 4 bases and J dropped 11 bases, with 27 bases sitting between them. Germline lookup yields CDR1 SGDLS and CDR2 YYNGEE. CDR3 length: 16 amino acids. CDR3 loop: CASSQRSGYRDATYTF. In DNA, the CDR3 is TGTGCCAGCAGCCAGCGTAGTGGGTACAGGGATGCTACGTACACCTTC.

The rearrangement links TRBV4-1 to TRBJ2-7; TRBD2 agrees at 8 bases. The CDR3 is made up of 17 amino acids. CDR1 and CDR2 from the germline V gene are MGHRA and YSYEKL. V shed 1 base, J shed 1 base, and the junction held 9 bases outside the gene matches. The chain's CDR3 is CASSQGRSGGTSYEQYF. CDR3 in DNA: TGCGCCAGCAGCCAAGGTCGCAGCGGGGGAACATCCTACGAGCAGTACTTC.

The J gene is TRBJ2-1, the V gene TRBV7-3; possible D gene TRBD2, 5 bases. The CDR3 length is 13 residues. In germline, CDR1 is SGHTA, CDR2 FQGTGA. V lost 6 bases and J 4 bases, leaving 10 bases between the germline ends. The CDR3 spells CASSTDSYNEQFF. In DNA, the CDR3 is TGTGCCAGCAGTACGGACTCGTACAATGAGCAGTTCTTC.

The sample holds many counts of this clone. CDR3 region: CASKTARYYEQYF. CDR3 in DNA: TGTGCCAGCAAAACCGCACGCTACTACGAGCAGTACTTC. V usage is TRBV21-1 and J usage is TRBJ2-7; TRBD2 is the table's D call, not checked against the DNA. TRBV21-1 is deemed a pseudogene. The CDR3 spans 13 residues.

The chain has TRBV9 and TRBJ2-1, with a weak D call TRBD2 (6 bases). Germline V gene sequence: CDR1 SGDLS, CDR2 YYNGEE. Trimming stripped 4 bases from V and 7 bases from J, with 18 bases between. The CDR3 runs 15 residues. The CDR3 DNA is TGTGCCAGCAGCACTTCGGGGGTTCCGGGGAATGAGCAGTTCTTC. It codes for CASSTSGVPGNEQFF.